This T cell receptor beta chain was observed in a study of shared clonotypes between healthy human individuals. Notes on the study in general: Deeper or shallower sequencing was expected to change how clonotypes are shared among donors.

CD4+ cells were split into CD45RA+ naive and CD45RA-negative memory subsets. Notes on this clone: Its antigen remains unknown.

The repertoire was sequenced with immunoSEQ multiplex PCR; TCRdb's copy has only in-frame clones and lacks some. The sample shows approximately 2.3 million clones, approximately 95% of them seen only once. The sequence derives from a man between 18 and 35 years old in good health. Some clones in this sample may be carry-over from other donors' samples. Sequences were obtained from naive CD4+ T cells from PBMCs. The subset: CD45RA+ positively selected.

CDR3 region: CASSLTGNTIYF. The CDR3 coding sequence is TGTGCCAGCAGCTTAACAGGAAACACCATATATTTT. The chain carries TRBV13 and TRBJ1-3, with D uncertain. This CDR3 has 12 residues. With 2 bases removed from V and 4 bases from J, the gap between germline ends came to 3 bases. Germline V CDR1 and CDR2: PRHDT, FYEKMQ (reference sequence).